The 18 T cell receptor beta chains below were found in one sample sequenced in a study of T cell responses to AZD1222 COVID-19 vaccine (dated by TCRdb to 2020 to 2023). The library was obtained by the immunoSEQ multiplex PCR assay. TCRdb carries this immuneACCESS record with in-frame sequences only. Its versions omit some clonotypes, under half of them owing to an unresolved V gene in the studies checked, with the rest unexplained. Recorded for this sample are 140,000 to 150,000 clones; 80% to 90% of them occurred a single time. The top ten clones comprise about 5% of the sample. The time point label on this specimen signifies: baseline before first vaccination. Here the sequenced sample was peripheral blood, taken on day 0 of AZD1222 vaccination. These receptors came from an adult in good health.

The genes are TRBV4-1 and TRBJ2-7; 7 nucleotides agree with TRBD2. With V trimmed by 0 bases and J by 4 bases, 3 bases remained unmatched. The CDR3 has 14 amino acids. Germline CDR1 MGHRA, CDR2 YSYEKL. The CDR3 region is CASSQDELAYEQYF. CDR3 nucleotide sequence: TGCGCCAGCAGCCAAGATGAACTAGCGTACGAGCAGTACTTC.

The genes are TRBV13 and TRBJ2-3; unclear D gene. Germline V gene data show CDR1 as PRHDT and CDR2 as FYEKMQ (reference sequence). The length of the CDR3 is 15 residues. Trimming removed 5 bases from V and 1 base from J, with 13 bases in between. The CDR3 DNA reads TGTGCCAGCAGCCAAAATACCGGAGGCACAGATACGCAGTATTTT. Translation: CASSQNTGGTDTQYF.

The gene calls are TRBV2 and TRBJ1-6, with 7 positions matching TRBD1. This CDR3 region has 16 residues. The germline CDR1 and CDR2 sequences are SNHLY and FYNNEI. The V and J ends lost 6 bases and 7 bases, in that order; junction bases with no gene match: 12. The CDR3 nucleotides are TGTGCCAGCAGGGCCGCCTGGACAGGCGGAAATTCACCCCTCCACTTT. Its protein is CASRAAWTGGNSPLHF.

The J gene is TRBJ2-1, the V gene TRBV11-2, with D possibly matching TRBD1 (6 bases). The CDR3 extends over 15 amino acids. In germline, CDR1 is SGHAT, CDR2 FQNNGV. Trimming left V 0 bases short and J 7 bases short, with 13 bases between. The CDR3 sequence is CASSLDIRGTNEQFF. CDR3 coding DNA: TGTGCCAGCAGCTTAGACATCAGGGGTACGAATGAGCAGTTCTTC.

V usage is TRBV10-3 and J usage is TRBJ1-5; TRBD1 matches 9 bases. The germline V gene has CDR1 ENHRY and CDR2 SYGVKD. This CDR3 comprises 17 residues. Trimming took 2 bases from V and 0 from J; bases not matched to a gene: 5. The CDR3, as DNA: TGTGCCATCAGTGAGGGGACAGGGCGCTTTAGCAATCAGCCCCAGCATTTT. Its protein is CAISEGTGRFSNQPQHF.

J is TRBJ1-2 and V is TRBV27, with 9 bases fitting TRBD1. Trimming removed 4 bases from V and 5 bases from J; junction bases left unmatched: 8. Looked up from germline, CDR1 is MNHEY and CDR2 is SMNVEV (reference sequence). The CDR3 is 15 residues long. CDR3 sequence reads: CASSSRQGEWYGYTF. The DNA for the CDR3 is TGTGCCAGCAGTTCCCGACAGGGGGAATGGTATGGCTACACCTTC.

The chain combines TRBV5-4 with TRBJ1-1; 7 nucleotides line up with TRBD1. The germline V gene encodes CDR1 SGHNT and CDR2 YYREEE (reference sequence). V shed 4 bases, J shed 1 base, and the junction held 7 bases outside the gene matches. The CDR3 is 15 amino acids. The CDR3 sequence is CASSRVGQQNTEAFF. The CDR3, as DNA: TGTGCCAGCAGCAGGGTGGGACAGCAGAACACTGAAGCTTTCTTT.

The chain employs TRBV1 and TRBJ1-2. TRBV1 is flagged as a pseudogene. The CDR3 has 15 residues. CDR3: CTSSPVSAAGYGYTF. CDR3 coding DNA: TGCACCAGCAGCCCGGTATCAGCGGCTGGCTATGGCTACACCTTC.

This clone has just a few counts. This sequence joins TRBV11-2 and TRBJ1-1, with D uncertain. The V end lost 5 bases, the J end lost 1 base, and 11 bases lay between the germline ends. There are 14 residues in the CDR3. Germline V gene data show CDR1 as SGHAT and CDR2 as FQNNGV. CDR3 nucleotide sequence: TGTGCCAGCAGCACCTTGACGGGGAACACTGAAGCTTTCTTT. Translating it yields CASSTLTGNTEAFF.

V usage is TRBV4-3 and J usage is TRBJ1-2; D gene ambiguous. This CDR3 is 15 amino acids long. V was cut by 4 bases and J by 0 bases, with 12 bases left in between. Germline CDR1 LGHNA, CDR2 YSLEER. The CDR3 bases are TGCGCCAGCAGCCCAACCGGGCGCACTAACTATGGCTACACCTTC. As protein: CASSPTGRTNYGYTF.

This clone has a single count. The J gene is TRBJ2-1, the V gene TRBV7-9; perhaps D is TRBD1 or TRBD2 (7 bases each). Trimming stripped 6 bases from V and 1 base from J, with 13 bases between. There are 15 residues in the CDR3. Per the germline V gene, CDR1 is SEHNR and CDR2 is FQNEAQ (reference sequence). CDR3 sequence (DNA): TGTGCCAGCAGTCCAGGGGGGGATTCCTACAATGAGCAGTTCTTC. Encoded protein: CASSPGGDSYNEQFF. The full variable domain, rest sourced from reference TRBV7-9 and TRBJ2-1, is DTGVSQNPRHKITKRGQNVTFRCDPISEHNRLYWYRQTLGQGPEFLTYFQNEAQLEKSRLLSDRFSAERPKGSFSTLEIQRTEQGDSAMYLCASSPGGDSYNEQFFGPGTRLTVL.

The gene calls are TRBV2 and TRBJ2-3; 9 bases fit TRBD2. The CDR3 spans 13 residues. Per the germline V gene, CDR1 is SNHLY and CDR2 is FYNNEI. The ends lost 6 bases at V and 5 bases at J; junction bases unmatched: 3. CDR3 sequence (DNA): TGTGCCAGCAGCCGACTAGCGGTAGATACGCAGTATTTT. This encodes CASSRLAVDTQYF.

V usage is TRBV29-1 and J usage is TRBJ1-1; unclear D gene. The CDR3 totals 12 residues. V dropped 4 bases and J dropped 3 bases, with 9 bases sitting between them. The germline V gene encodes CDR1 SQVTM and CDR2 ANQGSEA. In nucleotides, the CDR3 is TGCAGCGTTGCCTTGGGCCACACTGAAGCTTTCTTT. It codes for CSVALGHTEAFF.

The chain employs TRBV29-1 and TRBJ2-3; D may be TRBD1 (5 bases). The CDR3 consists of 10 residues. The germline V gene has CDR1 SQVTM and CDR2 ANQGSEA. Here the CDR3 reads CRTDTDTQYF. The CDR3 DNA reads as TGCAGGACAGACACAGATACGCAGTATTTT.

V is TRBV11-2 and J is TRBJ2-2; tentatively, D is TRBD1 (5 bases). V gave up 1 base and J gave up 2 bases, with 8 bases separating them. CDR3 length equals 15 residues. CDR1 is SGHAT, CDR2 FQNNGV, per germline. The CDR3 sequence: CASSLGQGNTGELFF. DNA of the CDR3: TGTGCCAGCAGCTTAGGGCAGGGTAACACCGGGGAGCTGTTTTTT.

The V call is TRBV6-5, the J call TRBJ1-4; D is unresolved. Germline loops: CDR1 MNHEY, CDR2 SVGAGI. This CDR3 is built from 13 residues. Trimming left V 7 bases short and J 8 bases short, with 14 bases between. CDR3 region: CASIRTRMEKLFF. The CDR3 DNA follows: TGTGCCAGCATCAGGACTAGGATGGAAAAACTGTTTTTT.

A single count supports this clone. The CDR3 spells CASSSGWEQFF. The CDR3, as DNA: TGTGCCAGCAGCTCCGGTTGGGAGCAGTTCTTC. The V and J genes are TRBV11-2 and TRBJ2-1; D unclear. Germline values: CDR1 SGHAT, CDR2 FQNNGV. This CDR3 has 11 residues. Trimming removed 4 bases from V and 10 bases from J, with 8 bases in between.

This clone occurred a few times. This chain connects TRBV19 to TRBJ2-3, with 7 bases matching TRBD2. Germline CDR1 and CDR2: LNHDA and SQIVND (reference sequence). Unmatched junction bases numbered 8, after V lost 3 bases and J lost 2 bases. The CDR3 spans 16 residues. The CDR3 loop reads CASSMSAAGPTDTQYF. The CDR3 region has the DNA TGTGCCAGTAGTATGAGTGCAGCGGGACCCACAGATACGCAGTATTTT.